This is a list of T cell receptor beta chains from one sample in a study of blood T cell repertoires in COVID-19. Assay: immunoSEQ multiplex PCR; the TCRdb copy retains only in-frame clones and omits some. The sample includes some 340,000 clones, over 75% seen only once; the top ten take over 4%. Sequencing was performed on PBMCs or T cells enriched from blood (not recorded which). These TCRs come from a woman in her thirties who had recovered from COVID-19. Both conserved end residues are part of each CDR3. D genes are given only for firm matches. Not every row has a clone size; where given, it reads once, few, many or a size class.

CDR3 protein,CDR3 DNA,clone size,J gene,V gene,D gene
CASRDQGALFREQYF,TGTGCCAGCAGGGACCAGGGGGCTTTGTTTAGGGAGCAGTACTTC,-,TRBJ2-7,TRBV6-5,TRBD1
CASSHTSGGAPTQYF,TGTGCCAGCAGCCACACTAGCGGGGGGGCCCCTACGCAGTATTTT,-,TRBJ2-3,TRBV7-2,TRBD2
CASSVRDQGDEQFF,TGCGCCAGCAGCGTCCGGGACCAGGGGGATGAGCAGTTCTTC,once,TRBJ2-1,TRBV5-1,TRBD1
CASSKEEGQETQYF,TGTGCCAGTAGTAAAGAGGAGGGGCAAGAGACCCAGTACTTC,-,TRBJ2-5,TRBV19,-
CASSFSRGTNQPQHF,TGTGCCAGCAGCTTCTCCAGGGGGACCAATCAGCCCCAGCATTTT,-,TRBJ1-5,TRBV27,TRBD1
CASSVTGTGFNEQFF,TGTGCCAGCAGCGTTACCGGGACAGGGTTCAATGAGCAGTTCTTC,-,TRBJ2-1,TRBV13,TRBD1
CASSLVPGTGELFF,TGTGCCAGCAGCTTAGTTCCGGGGACCGGGGAGCTGTTTTTT,-,TRBJ2-2,TRBV7-9,-
CASSPGDTQYF,TGTGCCAGCAGTCCGGGAGATACGCAGTATTTT,-,TRBJ2-3,TRBV6-5,-
CASSVAAGHGGDYGYTF,TGTGCCAGCAGCGTCGCCGCTGGGCACGGAGGAGACTATGGCTACACCTTC,-,TRBJ1-2,TRBV9,-
CASSPGQGNTIYF,TGTGCCAGCAGCCCGGGACAGGGAAACACCATATATTTT,-,TRBJ1-3,TRBV3-1/TRBV3-2,TRBD1
CASTPRQGGYTF,TGTGCCAGCACCCCTAGACAGGGAGGCTACACCTTC,-,TRBJ1-2,TRBV6-2/TRBV6-3,TRBD1
CASSLAYRARTEAFF,TGTGCCAGCAGCTTAGCCTACAGGGCTCGCACTGAAGCTTTCTTT,-,TRBJ1-1,TRBV7-2,-
CASRVAASTSTDTQYF,TGCGCCAGCAGAGTCGCGGCTAGCACTAGCACAGATACGCAGTATTTT,-,TRBJ2-3,TRBV5-1,-
CASSISTGGQDEKLFF,TGTGCCAGTAGTATCTCAACCGGAGGGCAGGATGAAAAACTGTTTTTT,-,TRBJ1-4,TRBV19,-
CAWSSGRSPLHF,TGTGCCTGGAGCTCGGGGAGATCACCCCTCCACTTT,-,TRBJ1-6,TRBV30,-
CASTRTSGGVGHTDTQYF,TGTGCCAGCACCCGGACTAGCGGGGGGGTGGGACACACAGATACGCAGTATTTT,-,TRBJ2-3,TRBV7-2,TRBD2
CASSRTSEQYF,TGTGCCAGCAGTCGAACTAGCGAGCAGTACTTC,-,TRBJ2-7,TRBV12-3/TRBV12-4,-
CASSLQPSTEAFF,TGTGCCAGCAGCCTCCAGCCTAGCACTGAAGCTTTCTTT,-,TRBJ1-1,TRBV11-2,-
CASSGGWPMPQDTQYF,TGTGCCAGCAGCGGGGGGTGGCCGATGCCTCAGGATACGCAGTATTTT,-,TRBJ2-3,TRBV7-8,-
CATSRDRSTNEKLFF,TGTGCCACCAGCAGAGATCGTTCGACTAATGAAAAACTGTTTTTT,-,TRBJ1-4,TRBV15,-
CATSDVGRVAGYTF,TGTGCCACCAGTGATGTAGGCAGGGTTGCTGGCTACACCTTC,-,TRBJ1-2,TRBV24-1,-
CASSLGPYKSYTF,TGTGCCAGCAGCTTGGGTCCGTACAAGTCTTACACCTTC,once,TRBJ1-2,TRBV5-6,-
CASSLWGEQARDYGYTF,TGTGCCAGCAGTTTATGGGGTGAGCAGGCCAGGGATTATGGCTACACCTTC,-,TRBJ1-2,TRBV27,-
CASSSPGIKQTQYF,TGTGCCAGCAGCTCACCTGGTATCAAGCAGACCCAGTACTTC,-,TRBJ2-5,TRBV7-2,-
CASSLYQGYEQYF,TGTGCCAGCAGCTTATATCAGGGCTACGAGCAGTACTTC,-,TRBJ2-7,TRBV11-2,-
CASSPLASYEQYF,TGTGCCAGCAGCCCCCTGGCTTCCTACGAGCAGTACTTC,-,TRBJ2-7,TRBV7-2,-
CASSLSGGANSPLHF,TGTGCCAGCAGTCTTTCAGGGGGTGCAAATTCACCCCTCCACTTT,once,TRBJ1-6,TRBV6-2/TRBV6-3,TRBD1
CASSFRTGYGYTF,TGTGCCAGCAGTTTCCGGACAGGCTATGGCTACACCTTC,-,TRBJ1-2,TRBV12-3/TRBV12-4,TRBD1
CASSPRLQIYEQYF,TGTGCCAGTAGTCCCCGCCTACAGATCTACGAGCAGTACTTC,-,TRBJ2-7,TRBV19,-
CASSPGGETQYF,TGTGCCAGCTCCCCAGGGGGGGAGACCCAGTACTTC,once,TRBJ2-5,TRBV18,-
CASSLVGAGDNYGYTF,TGTGCCAGCAGTCTAGTAGGGGCAGGGGATAACTATGGCTACACCTTC,once,TRBJ1-2,TRBV2,-
CASSPGTVGTEAFF,TGTGCCAGCAGCCCCGGGACAGTGGGAACTGAAGCTTTCTTT,-,TRBJ1-1,TRBV5-6,TRBD1
CASSPRDSDSYEQYF,TGTGCCAGCAGCCCCCGGGACAGCGACTCCTACGAGCAGTACTTC,-,TRBJ2-7,TRBV9,TRBD1
CASSIQGTPVTDTQYF,TGTGCCAGCAGTATCCAGGGGACCCCCGTCACAGATACGCAGTATTTT,-,TRBJ2-3,TRBV2,-
CASSPLTGINQPQHF,TGTGCCAGCAGTCCCCTGACAGGGATCAATCAGCCCCAGCATTTT,-,TRBJ1-5,TRBV6-6,TRBD1
CASSFSPQGSATEAFF,TGCGCCAGCAGCTTTAGTCCCCAGGGATCGGCCACTGAAGCTTTCTTT,-,TRBJ1-1,TRBV5-1,-
CSVPGGANEKLFF,TGCAGCGTCCCCGGGGGGGCTAATGAAAAACTGTTTTTT,few,TRBJ1-4,TRBV29-1,-
CAWSVWTLNSPLHF,TGTGCCTGGAGTGTATGGACTTTGAATTCACCCCTCCACTTT,-,TRBJ1-6,TRBV30,-
CATSSLDRGFESGYTF,TGTGCCACCAGCAGTCTGGACAGGGGTTTCGAGAGCGGCTACACCTTC,-,TRBJ1-2,TRBV15,TRBD1
CASSLQGAQETQYF,TGCGCCAGCAGCTTACAGGGGGCCCAAGAGACCCAGTACTTC,-,TRBJ2-5,TRBV5-1,TRBD1
CASSPGTGTNTEAFF,TGCGCCAGCAGCCCTGGGACAGGGACGAATACTGAAGCTTTCTTT,-,TRBJ1-1,TRBV4-1,TRBD1
CASGAGAGGGTDTQYF,TGTGCCAGCGGCGCTGGTGCGGGGGGAGGCACAGATACGCAGTATTTT,-,TRBJ2-3,TRBV2,TRBD2
CASSDLWTGSYGYTF,TGTGCCAGCAGTGACCTCTGGACAGGCTCCTATGGCTACACCTTC,few,TRBJ1-2,TRBV2,TRBD1
CASSSPRPAGGGEQYF,TGTGCCAGCAGCTCGCCACGTCCCGCGGGGGGAGGCGAGCAGTACTTC,-,TRBJ2-7,TRBV5-4,TRBD2
CASSPRQVVNEQFF,TGTGCCAGCAGCCCACGGCAGGTGGTTAATGAGCAGTTCTTC,-,TRBJ2-1,TRBV7-2,-